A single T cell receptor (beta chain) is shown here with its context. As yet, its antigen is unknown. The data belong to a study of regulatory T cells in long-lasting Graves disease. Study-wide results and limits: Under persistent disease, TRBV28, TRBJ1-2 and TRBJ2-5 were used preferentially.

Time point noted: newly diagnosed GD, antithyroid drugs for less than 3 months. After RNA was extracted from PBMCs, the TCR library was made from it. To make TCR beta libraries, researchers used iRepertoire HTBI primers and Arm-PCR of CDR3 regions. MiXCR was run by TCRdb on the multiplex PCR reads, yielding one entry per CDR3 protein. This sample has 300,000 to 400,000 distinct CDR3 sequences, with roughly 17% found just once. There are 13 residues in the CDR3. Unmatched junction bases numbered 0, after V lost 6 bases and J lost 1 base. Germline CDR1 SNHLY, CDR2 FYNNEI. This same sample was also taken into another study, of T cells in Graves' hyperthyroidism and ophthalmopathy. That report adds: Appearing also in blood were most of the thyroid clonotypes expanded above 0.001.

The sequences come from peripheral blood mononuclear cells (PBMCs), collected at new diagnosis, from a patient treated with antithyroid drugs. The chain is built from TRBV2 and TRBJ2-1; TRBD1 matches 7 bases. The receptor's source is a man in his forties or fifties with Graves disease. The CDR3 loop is CASRTGSYNEQFF. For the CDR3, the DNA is TGTGCCAGCAGGACAGGGTCCTACAATGAGCAGTTCTTC.